Each of the 18 T cell receptor beta chains below was sequenced from the same sample in a study of blood T cell repertoires in COVID-19. The method was immunoSEQ multiplex PCR; TCRdb's version includes in-frame clones alone and lacks a portion of them. Of a few hundred thousand clones in the sample, approximately 90% were seen once. What was sequenced was PBMCs or T cells enriched from blood (not recorded which). These receptors were obtained from a woman aged 45-65 years who had recovered from COVID-19.

The chain has TRBV28 and TRBJ1-2, with TRBD1 matching 7 bases. Germline CDR1 is MDHEN and CDR2 is SYDVKM. The CDR3 is made up of 13 amino acids. V shed 6 bases and J 3 bases; nucleotides not matched to a gene: 4. This CDR3 is CASRGTGDYGYTF. CDR3 in DNA: TGTGCCAGCAGGGGCACAGGGGACTATGGCTACACCTTC.

The chain has TRBV19 and TRBJ1-1, with D possibly matching TRBD1 (6 bases). Per the germline V gene, CDR1 is LNHDA and CDR2 is SQIVND (reference sequence). Between the trimmed V and J ends, which lost 7 bases and 4 bases, there was a span of 16 bases. The CDR3 is made up of 14 amino acids. CDR3 protein: CASKYHSGATEAFF. DNA for the CDR3: TGTGCCAGTAAATACCATTCAGGGGCCACTGAAGCTTTCTTT.

The chain recombines TRBV5-1 with TRBJ1-4; the match to TRBD1 covers 11 bases. V trimming: 0 bases; J trimming: 16 bases; junction bases outside the gene matches: 11. The CDR3 covers 15 residues. Germline lookup yields CDR1 SGHRS and CDR2 YFSETQ. The CDR3 coding sequence is TGCGCCAGCAGCTTGGACCCGGGACAGGGGGTTGAGAGGTTTTTT. Translation gives CASSLDPGQGVERFF.

The rearrangement links TRBV4-1 to TRBJ1-4; D not certain. CDR1 is MGHRA, CDR2 YSYEKL, per germline. V was pared by 4 bases and J by 0 bases, with 12 bases between. The CDR3 extends over 16 amino acids. The CDR3 sequence: CASSPRNGATNEKLFF. In nucleotides, the CDR3 is TGCGCCAGCAGCCCAAGAAACGGTGCAACTAATGAAAAACTGTTTTTT.

The chain employs TRBV28 and TRBJ2-1; 8 nucleotides align to TRBD2. The CDR3 loop spans 11 amino acids. Germline CDR1 MDHEN, CDR2 SYDVKM. Trimming removed 9 bases from V and 7 bases from J; junction bases left unmatched: 2. The CDR3 DNA follows: TGTGCCAGTACTAGCGGAAATGAGCAGTTCTTC. This sequence encodes CASTSGNEQFF.

The gene calls are TRBV6-5 and TRBJ1-6, with 8 bases matching TRBD1. The CDR3 loop spans 14 amino acids. Germline V gives CDR1 MNHEY, CDR2 SVGAGI. V trimming: 5 bases; J trimming: 10 bases; junction bases outside the gene matches: 7. The DNA for the CDR3 is TGTGCCAGCAGTCAGACAGGGGTGGGATCACCCCTCCACTTT. It is translated as CASSQTGVGSPLHF.

The CDR3 DNA reads as TGTGCCAGTAGTATGACGGACAGAGCCACCGGGGAGCTGTTTTTT. Translating it yields CASSMTDRATGELFF. This sequence joins TRBV19 and TRBJ2-2, with D maybe TRBD1 (6 bases). The CDR3 extends over 15 amino acids. The germline V gene encodes CDR1 LNHDA and CDR2 SQIVND (reference sequence). The V end lost 3 bases, the J end lost 4 bases, and 12 bases lay between the germline ends.

This clone showed up just once. The chain links TRBV18 to TRBJ1-5; TRBD1 matches at 8 bases. Losses at the gene ends were 6 bases for V and 5 bases for J; bases not matched to a gene: 6. The CDR3 spans 14 residues. The germline V gene has CDR1 KGHSH and CDR2 LQKENI. The CDR3 region has the DNA TGTGCCAGCTCCAGGGGGCGCGGGGATCAGCCCCAGCATTTT. Amino acids: CASSRGRGDQPQHF.

Turning to this clone: Germline is not matched at one junction end, which may reflect a read error. V is TRBV18 and J is TRBJ1-2; 7 bases map to TRBD1. CDR3 size: 15 residues. The germline V gene has CDR1 KGHSH and CDR2 LQKENI. CDR3 sequence: CASSPQGKTDGGYTF. In DNA, the CDR3 is TGTGCCAGCTCGCCACAGGGGAAAACGGATGGGGGCTACACCTTC.

This clone occurred once. The rearrangement uses TRBV28 and TRBJ2-1; D not resolved. CDR3 size: 16 residues. Trimming left V 3 bases short and J 0 bases short, with 12 bases between. Germline CDR1 is MDHEN and CDR2 is SYDVKM. The CDR3 spells CASSLVPRLSYNEQFF. CDR3 DNA: TGTGCCAGCAGTTTGGTTCCTAGGCTCTCCTACAATGAGCAGTTCTTC.

This clone was found a few times. This chain links TRBV30 with TRBJ1-2; a possible D gene is TRBD1 (6 bases). The CDR3 is 14 amino acids. The germline gives CDR1 GTSNPN, CDR2 SVGIG (reference sequence). Trimming removed 2 bases from V and 9 bases from J, with 19 bases in between. The DNA for the CDR3 is TGTGCCTGGAGTCCCACCGGGACACGGACAAGCTACACCTTC. The encoded protein is CAWSPTGTRTSYTF.

V usage is TRBV7-2 and J usage is TRBJ2-1; a weak D match, TRBD1 (7 bases). Trimming left V 4 bases short and J 3 bases short, with 16 bases between. Germline-derived CDR1 and CDR2 are SGHTA and FQGNSA. This CDR3 comprises 16 residues. Here the CDR3 reads CASSYFSGGIYNEQFF. Written as DNA, the CDR3 is TGTGCCAGCAGCTACTTTTCAGGGGGGATCTACAATGAGCAGTTCTTC.

This clone was counted once. This chain joins TRBV5-3 and TRBJ1-2; possibly TRBD1 for D (6 bases). TRBV5-3 is an ORF; its function is uncertain. The CDR3 is 15 amino acids. V shed 4 bases and J shed 5 bases, with 18 bases lying between them. CDR3 protein: CARSHLGGGHYGYTF. The CDR3 DNA sequence: TGTGCCAGAAGCCACCTAGGGGGGGGCCATTATGGCTACACCTTC.

This clone appeared many times. The chain carries TRBV5-1 and TRBJ1-5; possible D gene TRBD1, 5 bases. The CDR3 totals 15 residues. V was shortened by 1 base and J by 1 base, with 9 bases between the two germline ends. CDR1 is SGHRS and CDR2 is YFSETQ in the germline V gene. CDR3 residues: CASSLSSGSNQPQHF. In nucleotides, the CDR3 is TGCGCCAGCAGCTTGAGTTCAGGGAGCAATCAGCCCCAGCATTTT.

CDR3 loop: CAWSVGDYGYTF. The CDR3 region has the DNA TGTGCCTGGAGTGTCGGGGACTATGGCTACACCTTC. V gene TRBV30 combines with J gene TRBJ1-2; the D is unclear. V lost 0 bases, J lost 3 bases, and 5 bases lay in between. The CDR3 loop spans 12 amino acids. CDR1 is GTSNPN, CDR2 SVGIG, per germline (reference sequence).

The rearrangement joins TRBV29-1 to TRBJ2-7; D is possibly TRBD1 (6 bases). Germline CDR1 is SQVTM and CDR2 is ANQGSEA. V lost 4 bases and J lost 5, with 18 bases in between. The CDR3 runs to 14 residues. CDR3: CSVVAWGPADEQYF. CDR3 bases: TGCAGCGTTGTTGCTTGGGGGCCTGCGGACGAGCAGTACTTC.

The chain uses TRBV29-1 and TRBJ1-1, with D tentatively TRBD1 (5 bases). Germline V gene data show CDR1 as SQVTM and CDR2 as ANQGSEA. Trimming took off 6 bases at V and 5 bases at J, with 13 bases between the two ends. The CDR3 loop spans 12 amino acids. For the CDR3, the DNA is TGCAGCGTCTTATCGGGGGAAACTGAAGCTTTCTTT. Amino acids: CSVLSGETEAFF.

The gene calls are TRBV18 and TRBJ2-1; D is uncertain. Germline values: CDR1 KGHSH, CDR2 LQKENI. The CDR3 spans 11 residues. Between the trimmed V and J ends, which lost 3 bases and 7 bases, there was a span of 4 bases. Written as DNA, the CDR3 is TGTGCCAGCTCACCCAGAAATGAGCAGTTCTTC. It yields the protein CASSPRNEQFF.